Sequencing of this TCR beta chain was carried out in a study of shared clonotypes between healthy human individuals. Study findings and constraints: The rarefaction results pointed to incomplete sorted-subset sequencing despite large depth. The generation probabilities recorded for non-shared clonotypes fell below those of clonotypes shared by all four donors.

Memory CD4+ cells were the fraction left after CD45RA+ naive selection. Germline-derived CDR1 and CDR2 are MNHEY and SVGAGI. CDR3 size: 14 residues. V lost 2 bases to trimming and J lost 5 bases, with 13 bases between them. Points on this clone: The antigen remains undetermined.

In replicate PCRs of sorted subsets, 150 to 200 ng DNA, about 29,000 T cell genomes, was used. TCRdb keeps only in-frame clones here, not all; method: immunoSEQ multiplex PCR. This table has 640,000 or so clones, about three quarters appearing once. The clonotype comes from a woman between 25 and 40 years old in good health. The chain links TRBV6-5 to TRBJ2-7, with a tentative D call TRBD1 (5 bases). The specimen was memory CD4+ T cells sorted from blood. The sample's subset: CD45RA-negative fraction. The CDR3 loop is CASSYTQGTHEQYF. CDR3 nucleotide sequence: TGTGCCAGCAGTTACACCCAGGGAACCCACGAGCAGTACTTC.